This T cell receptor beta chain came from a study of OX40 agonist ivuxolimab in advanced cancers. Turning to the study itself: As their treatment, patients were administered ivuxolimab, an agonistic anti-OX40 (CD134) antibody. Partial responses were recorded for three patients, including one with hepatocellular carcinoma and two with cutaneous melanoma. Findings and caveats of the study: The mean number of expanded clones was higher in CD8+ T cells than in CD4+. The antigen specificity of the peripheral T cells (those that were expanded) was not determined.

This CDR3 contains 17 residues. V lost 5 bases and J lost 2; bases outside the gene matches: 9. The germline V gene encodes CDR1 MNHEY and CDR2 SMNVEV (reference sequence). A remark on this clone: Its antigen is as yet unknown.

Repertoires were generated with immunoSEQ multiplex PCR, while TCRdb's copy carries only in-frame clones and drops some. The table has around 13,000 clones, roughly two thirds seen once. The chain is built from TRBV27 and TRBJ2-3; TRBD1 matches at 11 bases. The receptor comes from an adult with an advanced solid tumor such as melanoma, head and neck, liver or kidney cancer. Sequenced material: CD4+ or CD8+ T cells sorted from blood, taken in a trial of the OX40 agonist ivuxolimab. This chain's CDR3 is CASSPRGQGAITDTQYF. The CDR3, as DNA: TGTGCCAGCAGTCCACGAGGACAGGGGGCCATCACAGATACGCAGTATTTT.